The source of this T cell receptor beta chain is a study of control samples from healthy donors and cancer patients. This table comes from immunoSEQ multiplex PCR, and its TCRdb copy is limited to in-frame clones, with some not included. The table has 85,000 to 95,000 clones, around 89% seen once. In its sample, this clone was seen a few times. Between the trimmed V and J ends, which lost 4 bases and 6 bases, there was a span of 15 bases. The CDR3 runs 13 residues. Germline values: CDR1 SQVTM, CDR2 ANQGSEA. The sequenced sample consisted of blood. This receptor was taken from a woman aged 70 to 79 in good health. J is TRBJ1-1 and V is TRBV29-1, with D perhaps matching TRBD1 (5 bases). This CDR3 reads CSVVPLWGAEAFF. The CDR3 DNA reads TGCAGCGTTGTCCCCCTGTGGGGGGCTGAAGCTTTCTTT.